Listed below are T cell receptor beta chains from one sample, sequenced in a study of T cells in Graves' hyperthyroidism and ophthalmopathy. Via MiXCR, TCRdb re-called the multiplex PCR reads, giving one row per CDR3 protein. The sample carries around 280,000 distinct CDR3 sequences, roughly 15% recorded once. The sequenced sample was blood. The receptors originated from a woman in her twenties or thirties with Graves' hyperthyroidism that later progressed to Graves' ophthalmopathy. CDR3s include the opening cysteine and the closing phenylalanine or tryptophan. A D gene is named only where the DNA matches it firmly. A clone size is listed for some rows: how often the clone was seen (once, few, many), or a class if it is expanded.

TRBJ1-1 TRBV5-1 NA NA CASSFRGGEATEAFF TGCGCCAGCAGCTTCCGCGGAGGGGAGGCCACTGAAGCTTTCTTT
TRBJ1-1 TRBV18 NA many CASSPPSRGAEAFF TGTGCCAGCTCACCACCGAGCAGGGGCGCTGAAGCTTTCTTT
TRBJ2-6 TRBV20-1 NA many CSATRGGAGANVLTF TGCAGTGCTACTCGAGGGGGGGCTGGGGCCAACGTCCTGACTTTC
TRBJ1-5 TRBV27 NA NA CASSPVMGPNQPQHF TGTGCCAGCAGTCCTGTTATGGGGCCCAATCAGCCCCAGCATTTT
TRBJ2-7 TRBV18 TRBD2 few CASSPPGTRYEQYF TGTGCCAGCTCACCACCGGGGACTAGGTACGAGCAGTACTTC
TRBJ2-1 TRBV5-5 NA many CASSLRTVNVLEQFF TGTGCCAGCAGCTTGCGGACAGTCAACGTACTTGAGCAGTTCTTC
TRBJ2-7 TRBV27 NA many CASSSQGPYEQYF TGTGCCAGCAGTTCTCAGGGGCCCTACGAGCAGTACTTC
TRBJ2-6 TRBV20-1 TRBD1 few CSARERGPHSGANVLTF TGCAGTGCCAGAGAGAGGGGGCCCCACTCTGGGGCCAACGTCCTGACTTTC
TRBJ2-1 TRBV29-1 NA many CSVERDLTANEQFF TGCAGCGTTGAGCGGGACTTGACGGCGAATGAGCAGTTCTTC
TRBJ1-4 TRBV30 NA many CAWSGDHHPEKLFF TGTGCCTGGAGCGGGGACCACCACCCCGAAAAACTGTTTTTT
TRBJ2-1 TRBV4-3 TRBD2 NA CASSQASGNNEQFF TGCGCCAGCAGCCAAGCTAGCGGGAATAATGAGCAGTTCTTC
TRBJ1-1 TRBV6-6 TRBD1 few CASSYSLGQGANTEAFF TGTGCCAGCAGCTACTCCTTGGGACAGGGGGCGAACACTGAAGCTTTCTTT
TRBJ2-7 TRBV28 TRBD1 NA CTSTLRDRVPYEQYF TGTACCAGCACACTCCGGGACAGGGTCCCCTACGAGCAGTACTTT
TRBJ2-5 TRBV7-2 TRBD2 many CASSGLALLGETQYF TGTGCCAGCAGCGGACTAGCCCTTTTGGGGGAGACCCAGTACTTC
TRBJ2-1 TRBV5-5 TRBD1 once CASSIGTASYNEQFF TGTGCCAGCAGCATCGGGACAGCCTCATACAATGAGCAGTTCTTC
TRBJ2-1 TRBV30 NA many CAWSAGSPQFF TGTGCCTGGAGTGCCGGGTCACCGCAGTTCTTC
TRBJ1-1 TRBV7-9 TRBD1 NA CASSHTVGTEMNTEAFF TGTGCCAGCAGCCACACTGTGGGGACAGAAATGAACACTGAAGCTTTCTTT
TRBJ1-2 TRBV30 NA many CAWSPNYGYTF TGTGCCTGGAGTCCTAACTATGGCTACACCTTC
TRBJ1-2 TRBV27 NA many CASSLVPYRDGYTF TGTGCCAGCAGTCTCGTTCCCTACAGGGATGGCTACACCTTC